Below, 6 T cell receptor beta chains from the same sample are listed, as sequenced in a study of blood T cell repertoires in COVID-19. Profiling relied on immunoSEQ multiplex PCR, and the TCRdb table lists in-frame clones only, not all of them. The sample carries about 320,000 clones, 80% to 90% recorded once. The sample was PBMCs or T cells enriched from blood (not recorded which). The receptors here all came from a woman aged 18-30 years who had recovered from COVID-19.

The J gene is TRBJ2-1, the V gene TRBV4-2; D not certain. Between the trimmed V and J ends, which lost 0 bases and 2 bases, there was a span of 8 bases. The germline gives CDR1 LGHNA, CDR2 YNFKEQ. The CDR3 has 15 residues. Here the CDR3 reads CASSQDEVPYNEQFF. Written as DNA, the CDR3 is TGTGCCAGCAGCCAAGACGAGGTCCCCTACAATGAGCAGTTCTTC.

The chain couples TRBV30 to TRBJ1-4; D is ambiguous. Germline loops: CDR1 GTSNPN, CDR2 SVGIG (reference sequence). The CDR3 extends over 12 amino acids. Trimming left V 2 bases short and J 8 bases short, with 9 bases between. The CDR3 nucleotides are TGTGCCTGGAGTAGAGAGGAAGAAAAACTGTTTTTT. It codes for CAWSREEEKLFF.

V gene TRBV25-1 combines with J gene TRBJ1-2; D may be TRBD1 (6 bases). V was shortened by 5 bases and J by 4 bases, with 14 bases between the two germline ends. The CDR3 spans 14 residues. Germline-derived CDR1 and CDR2 are MGHDK and SYGVNS. CDR3 DNA: TGTGCCAGCAGTAGGTCGGGGGGGCGCTATGGCTACACCTTC. It encodes CASSRSGGRYGYTF.

The V and J genes are TRBV27 and TRBJ2-1, with D possibly matching TRBD1 (5 bases). Trimming pared 0 bases from V and 0 bases from J, leaving 15 bases between. This CDR3 region has 18 residues. Germline V gives CDR1 MNHEY, CDR2 SMNVEV (reference sequence). The CDR3 region has the DNA TGTGCCAGCAGTTTATCGGCCTGGGGCGCCCTCTCCTACAATGAGCAGTTCTTC. This encodes CASSLSAWGALSYNEQFF.

The chain combines TRBV5-6 with TRBJ1-2, with D unclear. Germline CDR1 SGHDT, CDR2 YYEEEE. The CDR3 covers 14 residues. Trimming left V 0 bases short and J 5 bases short, with 11 bases between. CDR3 DNA: TGTGCCAGCAGCTTGGTATACACCGTTTATGGCTACACCTTC. It specifies CASSLVYTVYGYTF.

The chain carries TRBV4-1 and TRBJ1-5; 7 bases match TRBD1. Germline lookup yields CDR1 MGHRA and CDR2 YSYEKL. V lost 0 bases, J lost 5 bases, and 10 bases stayed unmatched. The CDR3 length is 17 residues. CDR3 nucleotides: TGCGCCAGCAGCCAAGATGGGACAGCTATATGGGATCAGCCCCAGCATTTT. Translating gives CASSQDGTAIWDQPQHF.